The rows below give T cell receptor beta chains drawn from one sample of a study of cytomegalovirus exposure and HLA in healthy donors. The method was immunoSEQ multiplex PCR; TCRdb's version includes in-frame clones alone and lacks a portion of them. The sample holds over 120,000 clones, roughly 80% seen once. Sequencing input: PBMCs. The receptors were sampled from a man aged 35-49 years in good health and CMV-seronegative. CDR3s include the opening cysteine and the closing phenylalanine or tryptophan. The D gene is left open where the match is weak. Size is stated for part of the rows, as once, few or many counts, or as a class when the clone is expanded.

>TRBD1|-|TRBV6-5|TRBJ1-6
CASRPSTGDNSPLHF
TGTGCCAGCAGACCTTCGACAGGGGATAATTCACCCCTCCACTTT
>-|-|TRBV2|TRBJ1-3
CASSEAAGAGNTIYF
TGTGCCAGCAGTGAAGCGGCCGGAGCTGGAAACACCATATATTTT
>TRBD1|once|TRBV15|TRBJ1-2
CATSTRTGQGYTF
TGTGCCACCAGCACGAGGACAGGGCAGGGCTACACCTTC
>-|-|TRBV29-1|TRBJ1-2
CSVEEGSAAGYTF
TGCAGCGTTGAAGAGGGGTCAGCGGCTGGCTACACCTTC
>TRBD2|-|TRBV6-6|TRBJ2-3
CASRLAGVDTQYF
TGTGCCAGCAGACTAGCGGGGGTAGATACGCAGTATTTT
>TRBD2|few|TRBV15|TRBJ2-1
CATSRDQPGLGTYNEQFF
TGTGCCACCAGCAGAGATCAGCCGGGACTAGGGACCTACAATGAGCAGTTCTTC
>-|-|TRBV5-1|TRBJ2-7
CASRLEVSSYEQYF
TGCGCCAGCAGATTAGAGGTCAGCTCCTACGAGCAGTACTTC
>-|-|TRBV7-3|TRBJ1-1
CASSSVPNTEAFF
TGTGCCAGCAGCTCTGTTCCGAACACTGAAGCTTTCTTT
>-|-|TRBV9|TRBJ2-3
CASSTRQGLMYF
TGTGCCAGCAGCACTCGCCAGGGGCTGATGTATTTT
>-|-|TRBV21-1|TRBJ2-5
CASIGGRGAIFQETQYF
TGTGCCAGCATCGGGGGGAGGGGGGCAATATTCCAAGAGACCCAGTACTTC
>TRBD1|few|TRBV28|TRBJ1-4
CVSRQGNGEKLFF
TGTGTCTCGCGACAGGGTAATGGGGAAAAACTGTTTTTT
>-|-|TRBV7-8|TRBJ1-2
CASMREANYGYTF
TGTGCCAGCATGAGGGAAGCTAACTATGGCTACACCTTC
>-|-|TRBV4-1|TRBJ1-2
CASSQDGGSYGYTF
TGCGCCAGCAGCCAAGACGGGGGTTCCTATGGCTACACCTTC
>TRBD2|-|TRBV7-8|TRBJ2-7
CASSLVRGSYEQYF
TGTGCCAGCAGCTTAGTACGCGGGAGCTACGAGCAGTACTTC
>-|-|TRBV10-1|TRBJ2-3
CASSDGGATDTQYF
TGCGCCAGCAGTGATGGGGGGGCGACAGATACGCAGTATTTT
>-|-|TRBV21-1|TRBJ1-1
CASSKRTGQNTEAFF
TGTGCCAGCAGCAAACGGACAGGCCAGAACACTGAAGCTTTCTTT